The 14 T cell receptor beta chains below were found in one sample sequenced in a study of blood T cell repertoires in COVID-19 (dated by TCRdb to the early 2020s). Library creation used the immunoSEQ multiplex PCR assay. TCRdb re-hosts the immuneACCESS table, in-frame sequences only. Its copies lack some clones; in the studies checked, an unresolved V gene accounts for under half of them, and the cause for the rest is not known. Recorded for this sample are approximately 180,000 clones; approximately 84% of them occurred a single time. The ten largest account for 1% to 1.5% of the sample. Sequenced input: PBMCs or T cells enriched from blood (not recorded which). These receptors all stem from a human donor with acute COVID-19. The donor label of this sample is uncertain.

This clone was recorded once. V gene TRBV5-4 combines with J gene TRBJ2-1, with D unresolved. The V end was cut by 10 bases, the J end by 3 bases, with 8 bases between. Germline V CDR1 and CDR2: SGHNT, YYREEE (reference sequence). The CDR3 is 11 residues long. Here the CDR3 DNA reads TGTGCCTGGGCCAACTACAATGAGCAGTTCTTC. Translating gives CAWANYNEQFF.

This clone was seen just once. The CDR3 loop is CASNIHSFSSGNTIYF. CDR3 DNA sequence: TGTGCCAGTAACATCCACAGCTTCAGCTCTGGAAACACCATATATTTT. The chain combines TRBV19 with TRBJ1-3; no clear D gene. Between the trimmed V and J ends, which lost 7 bases and 0 bases, there was a span of 16 bases. Germline V gives CDR1 LNHDA, CDR2 SQIVND (reference sequence). This CDR3 is built from 16 residues.

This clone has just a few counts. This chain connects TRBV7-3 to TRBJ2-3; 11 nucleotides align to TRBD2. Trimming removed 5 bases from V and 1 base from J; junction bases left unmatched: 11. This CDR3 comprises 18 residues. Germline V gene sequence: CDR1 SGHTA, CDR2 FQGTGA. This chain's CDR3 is CASSPIAGGPAGTDTQYF. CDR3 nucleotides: TGTGCCAGCAGCCCTATAGCGGGGGGGCCGGCAGGCACAGATACGCAGTATTTT.

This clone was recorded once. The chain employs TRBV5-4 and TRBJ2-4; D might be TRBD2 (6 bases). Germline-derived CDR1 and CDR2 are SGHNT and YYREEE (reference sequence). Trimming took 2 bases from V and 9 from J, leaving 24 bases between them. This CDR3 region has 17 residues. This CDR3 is CASSFLTGTPEVGIQYF. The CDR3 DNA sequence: TGTGCCAGCAGCTTTCTGACTGGGACTCCCGAGGTGGGCATTCAGTACTTC.

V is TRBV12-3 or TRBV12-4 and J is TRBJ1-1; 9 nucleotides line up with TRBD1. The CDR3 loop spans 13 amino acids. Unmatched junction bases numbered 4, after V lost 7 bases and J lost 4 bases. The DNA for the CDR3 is TGTGCCAGCACTCCGGGACAGGGCACTGAAGCTTTCTTT. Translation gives CASTPGQGTEAFF.

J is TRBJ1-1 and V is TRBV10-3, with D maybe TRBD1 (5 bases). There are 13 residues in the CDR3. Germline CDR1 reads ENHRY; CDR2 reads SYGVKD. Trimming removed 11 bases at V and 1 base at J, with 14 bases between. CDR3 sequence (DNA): TGTGCCTACGGGAGACAGCAGAACACTGAAGCTTTCTTT. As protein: CAYGRQQNTEAFF.

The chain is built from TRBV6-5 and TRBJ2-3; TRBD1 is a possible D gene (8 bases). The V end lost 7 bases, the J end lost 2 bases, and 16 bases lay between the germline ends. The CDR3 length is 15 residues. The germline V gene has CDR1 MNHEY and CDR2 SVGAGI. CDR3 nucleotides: TGTGCCAGCACCACAGGGGGGGGGCACACAGATACGCAGTATTTT. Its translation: CASTTGGGHTDTQYF.

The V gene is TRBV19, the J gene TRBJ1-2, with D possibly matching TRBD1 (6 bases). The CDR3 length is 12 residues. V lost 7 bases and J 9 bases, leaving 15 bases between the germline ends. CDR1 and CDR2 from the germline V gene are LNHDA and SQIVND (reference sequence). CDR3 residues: CASTHRGGSYTF. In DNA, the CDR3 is TGTGCCAGTACTCATAGGGGGGGCAGCTACACCTTC.

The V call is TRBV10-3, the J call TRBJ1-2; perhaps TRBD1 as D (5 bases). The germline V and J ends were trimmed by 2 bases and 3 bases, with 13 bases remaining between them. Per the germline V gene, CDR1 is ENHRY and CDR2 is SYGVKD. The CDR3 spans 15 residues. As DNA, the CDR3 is TGTGCCATCAGTGAGGCCCCGACAGACTACTATGGCTACACCTTC. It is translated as CAISEAPTDYYGYTF.

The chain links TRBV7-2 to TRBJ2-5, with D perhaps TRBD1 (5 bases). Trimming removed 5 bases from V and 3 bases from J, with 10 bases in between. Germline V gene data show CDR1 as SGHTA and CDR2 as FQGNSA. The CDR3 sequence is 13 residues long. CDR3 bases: TGTGCCAGCAGCCTTGACAGCGAAGAGACCCAGTACTTC. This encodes CASSLDSEETQYF.

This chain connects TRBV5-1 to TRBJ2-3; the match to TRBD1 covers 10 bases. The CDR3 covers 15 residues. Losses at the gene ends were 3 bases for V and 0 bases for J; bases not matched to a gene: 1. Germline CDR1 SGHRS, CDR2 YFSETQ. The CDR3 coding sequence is TGCGCCAGCAGCTCGGGACAGGGGAGCACAGATACGCAGTATTTT. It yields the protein CASSSGQGSTDTQYF. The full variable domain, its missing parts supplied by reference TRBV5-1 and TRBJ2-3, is KAGVTQTPRYLIKTRGQQVTLSCSPISGHRSVSWYQQTPGQGLQFLFEYFSETQRNKGNFPGRFSGRQFSNSRSEMNVSTLELGDSALYLCASSSGQGSTDTQYFGPGTRLTVL.

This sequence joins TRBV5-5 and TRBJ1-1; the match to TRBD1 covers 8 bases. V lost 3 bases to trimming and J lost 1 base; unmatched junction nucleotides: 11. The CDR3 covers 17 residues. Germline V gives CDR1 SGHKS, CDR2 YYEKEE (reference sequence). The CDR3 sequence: CASSYIVWTGQNTEAFF. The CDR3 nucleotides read TGTGCCAGCAGCTACATTGTGTGGACAGGGCAGAACACTGAAGCTTTCTTT.

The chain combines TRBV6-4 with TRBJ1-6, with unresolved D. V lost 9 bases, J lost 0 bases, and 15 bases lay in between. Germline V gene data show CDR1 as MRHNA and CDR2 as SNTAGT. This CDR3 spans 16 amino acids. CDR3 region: CARPPGLSSYNSPLHF. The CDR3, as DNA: TGTGCCAGACCCCCGGGTCTGAGCTCCTATAATTCACCCCTCCACTTT.

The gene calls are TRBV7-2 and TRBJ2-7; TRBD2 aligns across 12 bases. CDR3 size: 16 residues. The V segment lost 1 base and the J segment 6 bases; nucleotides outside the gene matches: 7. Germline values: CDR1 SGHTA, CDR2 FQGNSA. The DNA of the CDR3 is TGTGCCAGCAGCTTAGTGGCTAGCGGGGGGGTCAGCGAGCAGTACTTC. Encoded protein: CASSLVASGGVSEQYF.